The 7 T cell receptor beta chains below were found in one sample sequenced in a study of blood T cells in healthy people across ages. For the second PCR, which ran for 7 to 11 cycles, a sample-barcoded 5' primer and a J-beta primer mix were used. TCRdb reprocessed the 5' RACE reads via MiXCR and lists one record per CDR3 protein. The sample holds 750,000 to 1,000,000 distinct CDR3 sequences, about 28% seen once. In addition, the sample was reused for a study of T cells of mothers and their children.

Material for sequencing was blood. All receptors come from a middle-aged woman in good health.

The chain couples TRBV19 to TRBJ1-2; D gene ambiguous. Trimming removed 9 bases at V and 4 bases at J, with 12 bases between. From germline, CDR1 is LNHDA and CDR2 SQIVND (reference sequence). The CDR3 is 12 residues long. For the CDR3, the DNA is TGTGCCAGCGTCTCCGGTACCTATGGCTACACCTTC. Translated, it gives CASVSGTYGYTF.

Regarding this clonotype: The germline gene is not matched at one end of the junction; a read error may be the cause. V is TRBV12-3 or TRBV12-4 and J is TRBJ1-4; possible D gene TRBD1, 6 bases. The CDR3 sequence is 13 residues long. The DNA of the CDR3 is TGTGCCAACAGTTTACGGGGGCAGGGAAAACTGTTTTTT. Translated, it gives CANSLRGQGKLFF.

This clonotype was observed once. The junction differs from germline at one of its ends, possibly a read error. V usage is TRBV3-1 and J usage is TRBJ1-1; D gene uncertain. The CDR3 totals 14 residues. In germline, CDR1 is LGHDT, CDR2 YNNKEL (reference sequence). The DNA for the CDR3 is TGTGCCAGCAGCCAAGGGCAGATGAACGCTGAAGCTTTCTTT. It encodes CASSQGQMNAEAFF. The entire variable domain, with the rest obtained from reference TRBV3-1 and TRBJ1-1, is as follows: DTAVSQTPKYLVTQMGNDKSIKCEQNLGHDTMYWYKQDSKKFLKIMFSYNNKELIINETVPNRFSPKSPDKAHLNLHINSLELGDSAVYFCASSQGQMNAEAFFGQGTRLTVV.

In DNA form, the CDR3 reads TGTGCCAGCAGTTTACTTGGGGCAAAAGGCTACACCTTC. This sequence encodes CASSLLGAKGYTF. The chain recombines TRBV12-3 or TRBV12-4 with TRBJ1-2; tentatively, D is TRBD1 (5 bases). The CDR3 is made up of 13 amino acids. The V end was cut by 2 bases, the J end by 8 bases, with 12 bases between.

The V call is TRBV12-3 or TRBV12-4, the J call TRBJ1-4; D may be TRBD1 (5 bases). The V and J ends lost 0 bases and 10 bases respectively, with 12 bases between them. CDR3 length: 14 residues. This chain's CDR3 is CASSLAGEHGKLFF. The CDR3 region has the DNA TGTGCCAGCAGTTTAGCAGGGGAACATGGAAAACTGTTTTTT.

This clonotype was counted between two and nine times. V usage is TRBV4-3 and J usage is TRBJ1-4; possible D gene TRBD1, 5 bases. This CDR3 has 14 amino acids. V shed 1 base and J shed 10 bases, with 13 bases lying between them. Germline-derived CDR1 and CDR2 are LGHNA and YSLEER. CDR3 coding DNA: TGCGCCAGCAGCCAAGCCGGGACCTTTGGAAAACTGTTTTTT. It is translated as CASSQAGTFGKLFF.

The V call is TRBV20-1, the J call TRBJ1-5; 7 bases line up with TRBD1. V was clipped by 1 base and J by 3 bases; unmatched bases: 6. This CDR3 region has 15 residues. Germline CDR1 DFQATT, CDR2 SNEGSKA (reference sequence). This CDR3 reads CSARVSGGNNQPQHF. In DNA, the CDR3 is TGCAGTGCTAGAGTCTCAGGGGGAAACAATCAGCCCCAGCATTTT.